This T cell receptor (beta chain) was captured in a study of blood T cells in healthy people across ages. The CDR3 length is 15 residues. The V gene's germline CDR1 is SGDLS and CDR2 YYNGEE. The V and J ends lost 4 bases and 3 bases, in that order; junction bases with no gene match: 6. Sample-barcoded 5' priming and a J-beta primer mix drove a second PCR of roughly 7 to 11 cycles. From the 5' RACE reads, TCRdb called clonotypes with MiXCR, one entry per CDR3 protein. This sample has about 800,000 distinct CDR3 sequences, with around a quarter found just once. The data were also submitted as part of a second study, on T cells of mothers and their children.

The specimen was blood. The source is a boy between 5 and 17 years old in good health. The rearrangement uses TRBV9 and TRBJ1-5, with 8 nucleotides matching TRBD1. CDR3 nucleotide sequence: TGTGCCAGCAGCCGAACAGGGGGTCCCAATCAGCCCCAGCATTTT. This sequence encodes CASSRTGGPNQPQHF.